These T cell receptor beta chains were read from a single sample in a study of blood T cell repertoires in COVID-19. Assay: immunoSEQ multiplex PCR; the TCRdb copy retains only in-frame clones and omits some. The data contain tens of thousands of clones, about four fifths of them singletons. The material sequenced was peripheral blood. Receptor source: a human donor in a cohort sampled during active COVID-19. CDR3s include the opening cysteine and the closing phenylalanine or tryptophan. The D gene is left open where the match is weak. The listing skips clone size in some rows; elsewhere it reads once, few, many or a size class.

D gene: TRBD1
clone size: -
J gene: TRBJ2-7
V gene: TRBV6-5
CDR3 DNA: TGTGCCAGCAGTTACTCCAAGTGGGACAGCTCCTACGAGCAGTACTTC
CDR3 protein: CASSYSKWDSSYEQYF

D gene: TRBD2
clone size: -
J gene: TRBJ2-7
V gene: TRBV25-1
CDR3 DNA: TGTGCCAGCAGTGACCCTAGCGGCTTTGCCTACGAGCAGTACTTC
CDR3 protein: CASSDPSGFAYEQYF

D gene: -
clone size: -
J gene: TRBJ1-2
V gene: TRBV5-4
CDR3 DNA: TGTGCCAGCAGCTCGGGAAGCGAAAACTATGGCTACACCTTC
CDR3 protein: CASSSGSENYGYTF

D gene: TRBD1
clone size: -
J gene: TRBJ1-2
V gene: TRBV29-1
CDR3 DNA: TGCAGCGTCCAGGACAGGGCCGGATATGGCTACACCTTC
CDR3 protein: CSVQDRAGYGYTF

D gene: TRBD1
clone size: -
J gene: TRBJ1-1
V gene: TRBV12-3/TRBV12-4
CDR3 DNA: TGTGCCAGCATCGGGGACAGTAACACTGAAGCTTTCTTT
CDR3 protein: CASIGDSNTEAFF

D gene: TRBD2
clone size: -
J gene: TRBJ2-1
V gene: TRBV27
CDR3 DNA: TGTGCCAGCTGCCTAGCGGGGGTGTACAATGAGCAGTTCTTC
CDR3 protein: CASCLAGVYNEQFF

D gene: TRBD2
clone size: -
J gene: TRBJ2-1
V gene: TRBV27
CDR3 DNA: TGTGCCAGCAGTTTATCGACTAGCGGGATCGTCGATGAGCAGTTCTTC
CDR3 protein: CASSLSTSGIVDEQFF

D gene: TRBD1
clone size: -
J gene: TRBJ1-5
V gene: TRBV6-6
CDR3 DNA: TGTGCCAGCAGTTCGACAGGGTTGAATCAGCCCCAGCATTTT
CDR3 protein: CASSSTGLNQPQHF

D gene: -
clone size: -
J gene: TRBJ1-1
V gene: TRBV20-1
CDR3 DNA: TGCAGTGCTAGTTGGGCAGTCCGAATAGAGGAAGCTTTCTTT
CDR3 protein: CSASWAVRIEEAFF

D gene: TRBD1
clone size: -
J gene: TRBJ1-2
V gene: TRBV28
CDR3 DNA: TGTGCCAGCACCGGGACAGGGAGGGGATATGGCTACACCTTC
CDR3 protein: CASTGTGRGYGYTF

D gene: -
clone size: -
J gene: TRBJ2-3
V gene: TRBV2
CDR3 DNA: TGTGCCAGCAGTCTCTCCAGGGGGGCGGCAGATACGCAGTATTTT
CDR3 protein: CASSLSRGAADTQYF

D gene: -
clone size: -
J gene: TRBJ2-7
V gene: TRBV15
CDR3 DNA: TGTGCCACCAGCAGAGATTTGGCCATTAATTACGAGCAGTACTTC
CDR3 protein: CATSRDLAINYEQYF

D gene: -
clone size: -
J gene: TRBJ1-3
V gene: TRBV28
CDR3 DNA: TGTGCCAGCAGGGCCGGGACATACTCTGGAAACACCATATATTTT
CDR3 protein: CASRAGTYSGNTIYF

D gene: TRBD1
clone size: once
J gene: TRBJ1-1
V gene: TRBV18
CDR3 DNA: TGTGCCAGCTCACCAAATGCAGGGGGAGTCACTGAAGCTTTCTTT
CDR3 protein: CASSPNAGGVTEAFF

D gene: TRBD1
clone size: -
J gene: TRBJ2-7
V gene: TRBV7-9
CDR3 DNA: TGTGCCAGCAGCTTAGTAACAGGGGGGCGCCTCTCCTACGAGCAGTACTTC
CDR3 protein: CASSLVTGGRLSYEQYF

D gene: TRBD1
clone size: few
J gene: TRBJ2-3
V gene: TRBV5-1
CDR3 DNA: TGCGCCAGCAGCCACTGGACAGGGGGCAAGGATACGCAGTATTTT
CDR3 protein: CASSHWTGGKDTQYF

D gene: -
clone size: -
J gene: TRBJ2-5
V gene: TRBV21-1
CDR3 DNA: TGTGCCAGCAGCAGCCTAGCTCCACAAGAGACCCAGTACTTC
CDR3 protein: CASSSLAPQETQYF

D gene: TRBD1
clone size: -
J gene: TRBJ1-1
V gene: TRBV5-1
CDR3 DNA: TGCGCCAGCACCTACAGGGGGTGGGACACTGAAGCTTTCTTT
CDR3 protein: CASTYRGWDTEAFF

D gene: TRBD1
clone size: -
J gene: TRBJ2-7
V gene: TRBV18
CDR3 DNA: TGTGCCAGCTCACCGGGACAGGAGTACGAGCAGTACTTC
CDR3 protein: CASSPGQEYEQYF

D gene: -
clone size: -
J gene: TRBJ2-5
V gene: TRBV5-6
CDR3 DNA: TGTGCCAGCAGCGGGCTAAGACAGAGTCGAAGAGAGACCCAGTACTTC
CDR3 protein: CASSGLRQSRRETQYF

D gene: TRBD1
clone size: -
J gene: TRBJ1-4
V gene: TRBV18
CDR3 DNA: TGTGCCAGCTCACCAGGACAGGGCGTTGAAAAACTGTTTTTT
CDR3 protein: CASSPGQGVEKLFF

D gene: TRBD2
clone size: -
J gene: TRBJ2-7
V gene: TRBV7-9
CDR3 DNA: TGTGCCAGCAGCCCCCGGGGGGTAGGGAGCTCCTACGAGCAGTACTTC
CDR3 protein: CASSPRGVGSSYEQYF

D gene: TRBD1
clone size: -
J gene: TRBJ2-3
V gene: TRBV9
CDR3 DNA: TGTGCCAGCAGCCCAACGGGACAGTTCGGTGTTGATACGCAGTATTTT
CDR3 protein: CASSPTGQFGVDTQYF

D gene: -
clone size: -
J gene: TRBJ2-5
V gene: TRBV18
CDR3 DNA: TGTGCCAGCTCACGCTCCCCGGGGACATCTTTCCAAGAGACCCAGTACTTC
CDR3 protein: CASSRSPGTSFQETQYF

D gene: TRBD1
clone size: -
J gene: TRBJ1-3
V gene: TRBV18
CDR3 DNA: TGTGCCAGCTCACCGGACAGGGCACCCTCTGGAAACACCATATATTTT
CDR3 protein: CASSPDRAPSGNTIYF

D gene: -
clone size: -
J gene: TRBJ2-5
V gene: TRBV2
CDR3 DNA: TGTGCCAGCAGCCCCACCTGGTCAGAACAAGAGACCCAGTACTTC
CDR3 protein: CASSPTWSEQETQYF